This T cell receptor beta chain was identified during a study of shared clonotypes between healthy human individuals. For the study at large: Per donor, three plates held CD4 naive cells, three held CD4 memory, two held CD8 naive and one held CD8 memory.

The table came from immunoSEQ multiplex PCR; TCRdb's copy has only in-frame clones and leaves some out. The sample has roughly 1,600,000 clones; just under 99% are singletons. Of note for this clone: Other DNA sequences in this specimen translate into the identical CDR3.

Splitting of CD4+ cells produced CD45RA+ naive and CD45RA-negative memory subsets. Looked up from germline, CDR1 is SGHRS and CDR2 is YFSETQ. This CDR3 has 12 amino acids. Trimming took 2 bases from V and 3 from J, leaving 4 bases between them. V gene TRBV5-1 combines with J gene TRBJ2-3; D is uncertain. The origin of this receptor is a man aged 30 to 45 in good health. Sample: naive CD4+ T cells sorted from blood. Described subset: CD45RA+ positively selected. The CDR3 loop reads CASSFGTDTQYF. CDR3 DNA: TGCGCCAGCAGCTTCGGGACAGATACGCAGTATTTT.